This T cell receptor beta chain was obtained from a study of T cell responses to AZD1222 COVID-19 vaccine. Regarding the study as a whole: Females outnumbered males among donors, who were mostly white British; clonal diversity was possibly underestimated. Spike as a whole was targeted by vaccine-associated CD4 TCRs, dominant at 160-218 and 743-854. Reportedly, nearly half the spike-specific TCRs target unmutated variant regions.

V gave up 4 bases and J gave up 6 bases; unmatched junction bases: 14. The CDR3 runs 19 residues. The germline CDR1 and CDR2 sequences are SGHDT and YYEEEE. The assay was immunoSEQ multiplex PCR, and TCRdb's table has in-frame clones only and misses some. The profile covers approximately 90,000 clones, with 90% appearing a single time and 3% taken by the ten largest. As to this clone: The antigen is not known.

The source was peripheral blood, collected on day 0 of AZD1222 vaccination. This chain joins TRBV5-6 and TRBJ2-2; 14 bases match TRBD2. The source is an adult in good health. CDR3 loop: CASSPAIGTSGSLAGELFF. CDR3 DNA sequence: TGTGCCAGCAGCCCGGCGATTGGGACTAGCGGGAGTCTGGCCGGGGAGCTGTTTTTT.